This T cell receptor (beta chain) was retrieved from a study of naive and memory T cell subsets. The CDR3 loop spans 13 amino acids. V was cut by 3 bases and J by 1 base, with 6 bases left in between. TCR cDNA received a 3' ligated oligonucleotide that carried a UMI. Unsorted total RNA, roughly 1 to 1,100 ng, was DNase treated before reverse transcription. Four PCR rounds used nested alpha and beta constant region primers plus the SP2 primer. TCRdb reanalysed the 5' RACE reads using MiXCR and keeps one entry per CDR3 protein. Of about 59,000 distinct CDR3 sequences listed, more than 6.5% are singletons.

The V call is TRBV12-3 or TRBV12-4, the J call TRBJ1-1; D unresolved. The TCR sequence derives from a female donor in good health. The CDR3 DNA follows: TGTGCCAGCAGTTTCGGGCGGAACACTGAAGCTTTCTTT. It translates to CASSFGRNTEAFF.